This TCR beta chain is from a study of identical twins. This clonotype appeared a few times. Addition of a universal primer site occurred through template switching, and cDNA carried unique molecular identifiers. TCRdb analysed the 5' RACE reads with MiXCR anew, one entry per CDR3 protein. The sample holds 410,000 or so distinct CDR3 sequences, roughly 18% seen once. This CDR3 is 15 amino acids long. Germline CDR1 reads ENHRY; CDR2 reads SYGVKD. Losses at the gene ends were 3 bases for V and 2 bases for J; bases not matched to a gene: 5. The sequenced sample consisted of naive T cells sorted from blood. The chain links TRBV10-3 to TRBJ2-3; 7 bases agree with TRBD1. The TCR originated in a man aged 45-65 years in good health. The CDR3 DNA reads as TGTGCCATCAGTGATCCCGACAGGGACACAGATACGCAGTATTTT. Translating gives CAISDPDRDTDTQYF.